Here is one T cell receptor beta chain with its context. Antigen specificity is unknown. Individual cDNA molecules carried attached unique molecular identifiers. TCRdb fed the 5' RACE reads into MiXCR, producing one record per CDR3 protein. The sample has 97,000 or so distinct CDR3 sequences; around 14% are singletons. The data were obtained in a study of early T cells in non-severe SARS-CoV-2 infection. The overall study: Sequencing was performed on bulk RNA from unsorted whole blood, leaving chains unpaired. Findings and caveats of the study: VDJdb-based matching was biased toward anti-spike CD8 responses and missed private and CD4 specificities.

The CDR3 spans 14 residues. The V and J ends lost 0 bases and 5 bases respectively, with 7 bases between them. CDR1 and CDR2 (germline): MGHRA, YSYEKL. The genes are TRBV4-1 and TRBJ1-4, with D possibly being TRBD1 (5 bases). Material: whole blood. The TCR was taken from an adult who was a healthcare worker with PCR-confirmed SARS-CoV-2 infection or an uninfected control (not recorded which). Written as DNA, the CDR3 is TGCGCCAGCAGCCAAGAGGGGGGAAATGAAAAACTGTTTTTT. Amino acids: CASSQEGGNEKLFF.